Below are 18 T cell receptor beta chains sequenced from a single sample in a study of shared clonotypes between healthy human individuals. Libraries were prepared by immunoSEQ multiplex PCR; TCRdb keeps only in-frame clonotypes and omits some of them. The sample lists roughly 2.2 million clones, approximately 95% occurring once. Material: naive CD4+ T cells from PBMCs. Indicated subset: CD45RA+ positively selected. The receptors originated from a man aged 18 to 29 in good health. Some clones in this sample may be carry-over from other donors' samples.

The rearrangement uses TRBV18 and TRBJ2-6; D might be TRBD2 (5 bases). The CDR3 covers 17 residues. Per germline, CDR1 KGHSH and CDR2 LQKENI. Trimming removed 3 bases at V and 2 bases at J, with 14 bases between. The chain's CDR3 is CASSPPGSGTGANVLTF. The CDR3 DNA sequence: TGTGCCAGCTCACCCCCCGGAAGCGGTACTGGGGCCAACGTCCTGACTTTC.

This chain uses TRBV5-3 with TRBJ2-5; D unresolved. TRBV5-3 is an ORF; its function is uncertain. With 1 base removed from V and 2 bases from J, the gap between germline ends came to 6 bases. The CDR3 extends over 13 amino acids. The CDR3 region has the DNA TGTGCCAGAAGCTTGTCCCTTCAAGAGACCCAGTACTTC. Amino acids: CARSLSLQETQYF.

This CDR3 reads CASSPSKPGDTQYF. In DNA form, the CDR3 reads TGTGCCAGCAGCCCATCCAAACCCGGCGATACGCAGTATTTT. The rearrangement uses TRBV11-2 and TRBJ2-3; D gene ambiguous. The ends were cut back, 5 bases at V and 6 bases at J, with 15 bases in the middle. Per the germline V gene, CDR1 is SGHAT and CDR2 is FQNNGV. This CDR3 has 14 residues.

The gene calls are TRBV7-3 and TRBJ2-1; D unresolved. CDR1 and CDR2 (germline): SGHTA, FQGTGA. Trimming left V 3 bases short and J 2 bases short, with 11 bases between. CDR3 length: 15 residues. The CDR3 coding sequence is TGTGCCAGCAGCTTGGTGTCAAATCCCTACAATGAGCAGTTCTTC. Protein sequence: CASSLVSNPYNEQFF.

The V call is TRBV15, the J call TRBJ1-3, with TRBD1 as a possible D gene (5 bases). V was pared by 4 bases and J by 6 bases, with 28 bases between. Germline CDR1 LNHNV, CDR2 YYDKDF (reference sequence). The CDR3 is made up of 19 amino acids. In DNA, the CDR3 is TGTGCCACCAGCACCCAGGGCCCCTCGGGACGAGAGAGGGAAAACACCATATATTTT. Amino acids: CATSTQGPSGRERENTIYF.

V gene TRBV28 combines with J gene TRBJ2-1; tentatively, D is TRBD2 (5 bases). The V and J ends lost 8 bases and 7 bases respectively, with 21 bases between them. This CDR3 comprises 15 residues. Germline values: CDR1 MDHEN, CDR2 SYDVKM. This chain's CDR3 is CASAAPRVWLNEQFF. DNA of the CDR3: TGTGCCAGCGCCGCCCCGAGGGTGTGGCTAAATGAGCAGTTCTTC.

This chain links TRBV18 with TRBJ2-6; D remains unclear. Germline V gene lookup returns CDR1 KGHSH and CDR2 LQKENI. V was trimmed by 1 base and J by 4 bases, leaving 11 bases between them. CDR3 length: 16 residues. The CDR3 DNA is TGTGCCAGCTCACCACAACAGACACAGGGGGCCAACGTCCTGACTTTC. Its protein is CASSPQQTQGANVLTF.

The chain combines TRBV2 with TRBJ2-1; 11 nucleotides match TRBD2. Germline CDR1 and CDR2: SNHLY and FYNNEI. J was trimmed by 9 bases and V by 6 bases; bases with no gene match: 7. This CDR3 comprises 14 residues. The CDR3 DNA sequence: TGTGCCAGCAGGGGGGGGACTAGCGGTGGTGAGCAGTTCTTC. Amino acids: CASRGGTSGGEQFF.

The chain links TRBV10-1 to TRBJ2-2; no firm D call. Germline V gene lookup returns CDR1 WNHNN and CDR2 SYGVQD (reference sequence). Trimming cost V 0 bases and J 2 bases, with 10 bases left between them. The CDR3 totals 16 residues. In DNA, the CDR3 is TGCGCCAGCAGTGAGTCTTGGGAAGGAAACACCGGGGAGCTGTTTTTT. Protein product: CASSESWEGNTGELFF.

The chain employs TRBV7-9 and TRBJ2-1; D possibly corresponds to TRBD1 (6 bases). CDR1 and CDR2 from the germline V gene are SEHNR and FQNEAQ (reference sequence). There are 14 residues in the CDR3. V was shortened by 10 bases and J by 8 bases, with 21 bases between the two germline ends. CDR3 protein: CATARGLTVDEQFF. The DNA for the CDR3 is TGTGCCACCGCGAGGGGGTTAACGGTTGATGAGCAGTTCTTC.

The V gene is TRBV6-1, the J gene TRBJ2-2; the match to TRBD2 covers 10 bases. Germline values: CDR1 MNHNS, CDR2 SASEGT. This CDR3 is 13 amino acids long. Germline trimming cut 7 bases from V and 5 bases from J; bases unmatched to any gene: 1. The CDR3 reads CASTGLATGELFF. The DNA for the CDR3 is TGTGCCAGCACGGGACTAGCGACCGGGGAGCTGTTTTTT.

The CDR3 sequence: CASSLRPTSTDTQYF. The CDR3 bases are TGCGCCAGCAGCTTGCGGCCGACTAGCACAGATACGCAGTATTTT. The chain links TRBV5-1 to TRBJ2-3; D gene uncertain. Germline CDR1 and CDR2: SGHRS and YFSETQ. The CDR3 loop spans 15 amino acids. V was clipped by 1 base and J by 0 bases, with 9 bases between them.

Worth noting for this clone: Other DNA sequences from this sample encode an identical CDR3 as well. CDR3 sequence (DNA): TGTGCCAGCAGGGACAGCCCTTACAATGAGCAGTTCTTC. Its protein is CASRDSPYNEQFF. This chain uses TRBV2 with TRBJ2-1; TRBD1 might be the D (6 bases). Germline values: CDR1 SNHLY, CDR2 FYNNEI. Between the trimmed V and J ends, which lost 6 bases and 4 bases, there was a span of 10 bases. The CDR3 is made up of 13 amino acids.

The chain recombines TRBV30 with TRBJ2-3; possibly TRBD2 for D (6 bases). Germline assignment: CDR1 GTSNPN and CDR2 SVGIG (reference sequence). Trimming took 3 bases from V and 8 from J, leaving 15 bases between them. The CDR3 consists of 13 residues. The CDR3 sequence: CAWRTAGLVTQYF. The DNA for the CDR3 is TGTGCCTGGAGGACTGCGGGACTGGTTACGCAGTATTTT.

V gene TRBV10-3 combines with J gene TRBJ1-5, with a weak D call TRBD1 (5 bases). Germline V gene lookup returns CDR1 ENHRY and CDR2 SYGVKD. Trimming stripped 4 bases from V and 1 base from J, with 17 bases between. This CDR3 comprises 17 residues. The CDR3 protein is CAISGGSGEGSNQPQHF. CDR3 coding DNA: TGTGCCATCAGTGGAGGGTCGGGCGAGGGGAGCAATCAGCCCCAGCATTTT.

J is TRBJ2-7 and V is TRBV6-5, with 7 bases aligning to TRBD2. Germline V gene lookup returns CDR1 MNHEY and CDR2 SVGAGI. V gave up 5 bases and J gave up 6 bases; unmatched junction bases: 10. The CDR3 has 14 amino acids. In DNA, the CDR3 is TGTGCCAGCAGTCCCCCGGGGAGGGCGGGCGAGCAGTACTTC. Protein product: CASSPPGRAGEQYF.

J is TRBJ2-5 and V is TRBV7-8, with D uncertain. V was shortened by 3 bases and J by 5 bases, with 13 bases between the two germline ends. Germline loops: CDR1 SGHVS, CDR2 FQNEAQ. The CDR3 is made up of 14 amino acids. CDR3 protein: CASSFIDRWETQYF. CDR3 coding DNA: TGTGCCAGCAGCTTCATAGACCGATGGGAGACCCAGTACTTC.

V gene TRBV28 combines with J gene TRBJ2-7; no reliable D call. Germline lookup yields CDR1 MDHEN and CDR2 SYDVKM. V was shortened by 3 bases and J by 7 bases, with 13 bases between the two germline ends. This CDR3 has 13 residues. CDR3 bases: TGTGCCAGCAGTTTTAATAACCCCTCGGAGCAGTACTTC. Translating gives CASSFNNPSEQYF.